These 26 T cell receptor beta chains share one sample of origin, sequenced in a study of vaccination effects on CD4 cells after COVID-19. Repertoires were generated with immunoSEQ multiplex PCR, while TCRdb's copy carries only in-frame clones and drops some. The data hold about 64,000 clones, with 65% to 75% observed a single time. The authors isolated CD4+ T cells after ten to eleven days of culture. These receptors lack a known antigen. The starting material was CD4+ T cells from PBMCs cultured without peptide, obtained before COVID-19 vaccination. The receptors derive from a human donor who had a prior SARS-CoV-2 infection.

This chain connects TRBV6-5 to TRBJ2-7, with a tentative D call TRBD1 (6 bases). With 6 bases removed from V and 1 base from J, the gap between germline ends came to 10 bases. The CDR3 length is 13 residues. Germline V lookup: CDR1 MNHEY, CDR2 SVGAGI. The CDR3 here is CASSRDRSYEQYF. Here the CDR3 DNA reads TGTGCCAGCAGCCGAGACAGGTCCTACGAGCAGTACTTC.

This clone was counted once. CDR3 sequence (DNA): TGTGCCAGTAGTATAGGAGGCGGGAGGGGTCAGGATGAGCAGTTCTTC. Translated: CASSIGGGRGQDEQFF. V gene TRBV19 combines with J gene TRBJ2-1, with 9 positions matching TRBD2. The CDR3 runs to 16 residues. V was pared by 1 base and J by 8 bases, with 9 bases of the junction left unmatched. Germline V lookup: CDR1 LNHDA, CDR2 SQIVND (reference sequence).

The chain is built from TRBV28 and TRBJ2-2, with 9 positions matching TRBD1. The CDR3 contains 13 residues. V shed 5 bases, J shed 7 bases, and the junction held 2 bases outside the gene matches. Per the germline V gene, CDR1 is MDHEN and CDR2 is SYDVKM. CDR3 nucleotides: TGTGCCAGCAGTCGACAGGGGGTCGGGGAGCTGTTTTTT. Protein: CASSRQGVGELFF.

The chain couples TRBV10-3 to TRBJ2-1, with TRBD2 identical over 10 bases. CDR3 length: 17 amino acids. Germline trimming cut 0 bases from V and 6 bases from J; bases unmatched to any gene: 8. CDR1 is ENHRY and CDR2 is SYGVKD in the germline V gene. In DNA form, the CDR3 reads TGTGCCATCAGTGAGTCGGGCCCTAGCGGGAGCCCCAATGAGCAGTTCTTC. It is translated as CAISESGPSGSPNEQFF.

For the CDR3, the DNA is TGTGCCAGCAGCGAGACTCTGACAGGGTTCGACGAGCAGTACTTC. Its translation is CASSETLTGFDEQYF. The chain has TRBV9 and TRBJ2-7; 7 bases align to TRBD1. The CDR3 loop spans 15 amino acids. V shed 3 bases and J 5 bases; nucleotides not matched to a gene: 11. Germline V gene lookup returns CDR1 SGDLS and CDR2 YYNGEE.

This clone was seen a few times. The chain uses TRBV6-5 and TRBJ2-7; D remains ambiguous. V lost 4 bases, J lost 0 bases, and 4 bases lay in between. Germline CDR1 reads MNHEY; CDR2 reads SVGAGI. This CDR3 contains 12 residues. CDR3 sequence reads: CASSSHSYEQYF. In nucleotides, the CDR3 is TGTGCCAGCAGTTCACACTCCTACGAGCAGTACTTC.

This clone showed up just once. This chain links TRBV2 with TRBJ2-7; 11 bases agree with TRBD1. This CDR3 spans 14 amino acids. With 4 bases clipped from V and 5 bases from J, the junction kept 4 bases outside the gene matches. CDR1 SNHLY and CDR2 FYNNEI come from the germline V gene. The CDR3 DNA reads as TGTGCCAGCAGTGTCGGGACAGGGGGAAACGAGCAGTACTTC. Protein: CASSVGTGGNEQYF.

The rearrangement joins TRBV7-6 to TRBJ1-4; 8 nucleotides match TRBD1. The CDR3 loop spans 15 amino acids. V shed 5 bases and J 7 bases; nucleotides not matched to a gene: 9. Germline V gene sequence: CDR1 SGHVS, CDR2 FNYEAQ. This chain's CDR3 is CASSRRTGYGEKLFF. In DNA, the CDR3 is TGTGCCAGCAGCCGGCGGACAGGGTACGGTGAAAAACTGTTTTTT.

The V call is TRBV4-3, the J call TRBJ1-6; possibly TRBD1 for D (5 bases). V was clipped by 3 bases and J by 6 bases, with 15 bases between them. CDR1 is LGHNA and CDR2 is YSLEER in the germline V gene. The CDR3 is 16 amino acids. The CDR3 region has the DNA TGCGCCAGCAGCCATCTCGGGGGTTCCCTTAATTCACCCCTCCACTTT. Translating it yields CASSHLGGSLNSPLHF.

Of note for this clone: The junction differs from germline at one of its ends, possibly a read error. The chain has TRBV27 and TRBJ1-2; perhaps TRBD1 as D (5 bases). Germline V gene lookup returns CDR1 MNHEY and CDR2 SMNVEV (reference sequence). The CDR3 has 13 residues. The CDR3 nucleotides read TGTGCCAGCACCGGCGGGACTAACTATAGCTACACCTTC. Its translation is CASTGGTNYSYTF.

The chain employs TRBV5-4 and TRBJ1-4; tentative D call: TRBD1 (5 bases). Germline lookup yields CDR1 SGHNT and CDR2 YYREEE (reference sequence). V lost 3 bases, J lost 8 bases, and 17 bases lay in between. There are 15 residues in the CDR3. The CDR3: CASSSRSGTREKLFF. The DNA of the CDR3 is TGTGCCAGCAGCTCTCGCTCAGGGACCCGCGAAAAACTGTTTTTT.

The V call is TRBV28, the J call TRBJ1-5, with 8 bases aligning to TRBD1. Germline trimming cut 6 bases from V and 5 bases from J; bases unmatched to any gene: 0. The CDR3 length is 12 residues. Germline-derived CDR1 and CDR2 are MDHEN and SYDVKM. CDR3 bases: TGTGCCAGCAGGGACAGGGATCAGCCCCAGCATTTT. Translating it yields CASRDRDQPQHF.

J is TRBJ2-3 and V is TRBV7-8; the D gene is possibly TRBD2 (5 bases). CDR3 size: 18 residues. Per germline, CDR1 SGHVS and CDR2 FQNEAQ. The V gene lost 2 bases and the J gene lost 0 bases, with 18 bases spanning the gap. CDR3 DNA: TGTGCCAGCAGCTTAAATGGGTTTAGCGCATCTAGCACAGATACGCAGTATTTT. Its protein product is CASSLNGFSASSTDTQYF.

J is TRBJ2-7 and V is TRBV4-3, with D unresolved. Deletions cut 0 bases from V and 2 bases from J, with 26 bases between. Germline CDR1 reads LGHNA; CDR2 reads YSLEER. The CDR3 runs to 20 residues. As DNA, the CDR3 is TGCGCCAGCAGCCAAGAAATGCTTAGTGGTAGTCGAGGCGACCCCTACGAGCAGTACTTC. This sequence encodes CASSQEMLSGSRGDPYEQYF.

The chain links TRBV11-3 to TRBJ2-5; no reliable D call. The germline V gene has CDR1 SGHNT and CDR2 YENEEA. V was shortened by 5 bases and J by 1 base, with 8 bases between the two germline ends. CDR3 size: 13 residues. CDR3 sequence (DNA): TGTGCCAGCAGCCGCCAGCCCCAAGAGACCCAGTACTTC. It is translated as CASSRQPQETQYF.

This clone has only a few counts. The V gene is TRBV3-1 (or the pseudogene TRBV3-2), the J gene TRBJ1-2; D is undetermined. From germline, CDR1 is LGHDT and CDR2 YNNKEL (reference sequence). Between the trimmed V and J ends, which lost 0 bases and 8 bases, there was a span of 10 bases. The CDR3 length is 13 residues. CDR3 nucleotides: TGTGCCAGCAGCCAAGATCGACTGGGGGGCTACACCTTC. Its translation: CASSQDRLGGYTF.

This clone has just a few counts. The chain combines TRBV10-3 with TRBJ2-7; D gene unclear. CDR3 length: 12 amino acids. CDR1 is ENHRY, CDR2 SYGVKD, per germline. V was trimmed by 0 bases and J by 7 bases, leaving 7 bases between them. CDR3 region: CAISESRREQYF. The CDR3 DNA follows: TGTGCCATCAGTGAGTCGAGGCGGGAGCAGTACTTC.

This chain uses TRBV5-1 with TRBJ2-1; 7 positions agree with TRBD2. Trimming at V came to 0 bases and at J to 4 bases, leaving 4 bases not matched to a gene. This CDR3 is 15 amino acids long. Germline CDR1 reads SGHRS; CDR2 reads YFSETQ. CDR3 protein: CASSLGGTNYNEQFF. As DNA, the CDR3 is TGCGCCAGCAGCTTGGGGGGGACTAATTACAATGAGCAGTTCTTC.

As for this clone: This is likely a read error, given that the CDR3 carries no conserved phenylalanine or tryptophan at its end. The DNA is omitted, as the CDR3 cannot be located on it reliably, and the CDR3 follows TCRdb's listing. The V call is TRBV12-3 or TRBV12-4, the J call TRBJ2-7; the D segment call TRBD1 is taken from the table without a DNA check. The CDR3 is 10 amino acids long, termini counted. The CDR3: CASRDSDLLC.

The genes are TRBV9 and TRBJ2-3; D is perhaps TRBD1 (6 bases). Trimming shortened V by 4 bases and J by 6 bases, and 18 bases separated the two germline ends. Germline loops: CDR1 SGDLS, CDR2 YYNGEE. This CDR3 is built from 15 residues. CDR3 in amino acids: CASSLRDTMADTQYF. The CDR3 coding sequence is TGTGCCAGCAGCTTAAGGGACACCATGGCGGATACGCAGTATTTT.

V and J are TRBV7-2 and TRBJ2-7; 9 positions match TRBD1. V dropped 6 bases and J dropped 6; count of bases not matched to a gene: 9. Per the germline V gene, CDR1 is SGHTA and CDR2 is FQGNSA. The CDR3 is 14 amino acids. This CDR3 is CASRPPGQGREQYF. The CDR3 DNA follows: TGTGCCAGCAGGCCCCCGGGACAGGGTCGCGAGCAGTACTTC.

V is TRBV24-1 and J is TRBJ2-1; 8 nucleotides match TRBD2. Trimming removed 7 bases from V and 0 bases from J; junction bases left unmatched: 7. CDR1 is KGHDR and CDR2 is SFDVKD in the germline V gene. The CDR3 is made up of 16 amino acids. CDR3 nucleotide sequence: TGTGCCACCAGCGGACTAGCTTCAAGCTCCTACAATGAGCAGTTCTTC. It specifies CATSGLASSSYNEQFF.

Only a few counts were recorded for this clone. The gene calls are TRBV7-9 and TRBJ1-1; D not certain. V was cut by 7 bases and J by 1 base, with 10 bases left in between. The CDR3 is made up of 13 amino acids. CDR1 and CDR2 (germline): SEHNR, FQNEAQ (reference sequence). CDR3 residues: CASTLFGNTEAFF. CDR3 DNA: TGTGCCAGCACCCTCTTCGGGAACACTGAAGCTTTCTTT.

This chain joins TRBV5-1 and TRBJ1-1, with 7 positions matching TRBD1. Trimming at V came to 0 bases and at J to 1 base, leaving 9 bases not matched to a gene. The germline V gene has CDR1 SGHRS and CDR2 YFSETQ. There are 17 residues in the CDR3. The CDR3 DNA is TGCGCCAGCAGCTTGGAAAGCCTTGACAGGGAGAACACTGAAGCTTTCTTT. Translating it yields CASSLESLDRENTEAFF. Variable domain in full (rest from reference TRBV5-1 and TRBJ1-1): KAGVTQTPRYLIKTRGQQVTLSCSPISGHRSVSWYQQTPGQGLQFLFEYFSETQRNKGNFPGRFSGRQFSNSRSEMNVSTLELGDSALYLCASSLESLDRENTEAFFGQGTRLTVV.

CDR3 DNA sequence: TGTGCCAGCAGCTTGTCTGGAAACACCATATATTTT. This sequence encodes CASSLSGNTIYF. The rearrangement links TRBV5-6 to TRBJ1-3; D unresolved. Trimming removed 1 base from V and 1 base from J, with 0 bases in between. CDR1 SGHDT and CDR2 YYEEEE come from the germline V gene. The CDR3 consists of 12 residues.

The V call is TRBV19, the J call TRBJ2-2; D is ambiguous. This CDR3 has 15 residues. Between the trimmed V and J ends, which lost 4 bases and 2 bases, there was a span of 11 bases. CDR1 is LNHDA, CDR2 SQIVND, per germline (reference sequence). For the CDR3, the DNA is TGTGCCAGTAGTAAATGGCCCGATAACACCGGGGAGCTGTTTTTT. It yields the protein CASSKWPDNTGELFF.